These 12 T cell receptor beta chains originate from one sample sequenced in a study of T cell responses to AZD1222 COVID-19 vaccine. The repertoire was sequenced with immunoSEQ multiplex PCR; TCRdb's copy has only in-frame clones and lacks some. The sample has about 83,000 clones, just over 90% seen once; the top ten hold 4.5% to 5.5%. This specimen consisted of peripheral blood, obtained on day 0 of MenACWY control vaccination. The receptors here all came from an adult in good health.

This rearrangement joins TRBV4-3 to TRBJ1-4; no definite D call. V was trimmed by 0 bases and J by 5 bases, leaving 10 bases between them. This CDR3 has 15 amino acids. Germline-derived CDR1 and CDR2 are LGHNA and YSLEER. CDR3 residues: CASSQEWQKNEKLFF. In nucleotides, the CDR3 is TGCGCCAGCAGCCAAGAATGGCAGAAGAATGAAAAACTGTTTTTT.

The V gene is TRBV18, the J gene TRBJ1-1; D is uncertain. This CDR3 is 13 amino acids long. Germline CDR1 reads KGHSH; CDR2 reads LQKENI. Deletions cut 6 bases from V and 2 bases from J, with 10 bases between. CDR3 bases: TGTGCCAGCTCCGGGTCGTCAAACACTGAAGCTTTCTTT. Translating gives CASSGSSNTEAFF.

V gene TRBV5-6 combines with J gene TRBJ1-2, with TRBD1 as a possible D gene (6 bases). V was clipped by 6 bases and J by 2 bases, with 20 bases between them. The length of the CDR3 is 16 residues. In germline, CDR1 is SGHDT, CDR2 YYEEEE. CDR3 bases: TGTGCCAGCACCCAGCGGGGGCAGTTAGTGAACTATGGCTACACCTTC. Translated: CASTQRGQLVNYGYTF.

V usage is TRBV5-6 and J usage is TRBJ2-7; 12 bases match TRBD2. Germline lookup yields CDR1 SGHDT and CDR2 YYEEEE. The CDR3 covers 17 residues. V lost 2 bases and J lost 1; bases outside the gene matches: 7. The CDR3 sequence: CASSFRLAGVVSYEQYF. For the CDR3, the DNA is TGTGCCAGCAGCTTCCGACTAGCGGGAGTCGTATCCTACGAGCAGTACTTC.

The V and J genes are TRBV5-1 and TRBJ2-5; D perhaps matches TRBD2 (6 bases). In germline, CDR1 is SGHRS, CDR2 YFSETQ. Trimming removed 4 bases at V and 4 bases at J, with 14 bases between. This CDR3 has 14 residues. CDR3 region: CASSGGTPAETQYF. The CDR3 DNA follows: TGCGCCAGCAGCGGGGGGACTCCCGCAGAGACCCAGTACTTC.

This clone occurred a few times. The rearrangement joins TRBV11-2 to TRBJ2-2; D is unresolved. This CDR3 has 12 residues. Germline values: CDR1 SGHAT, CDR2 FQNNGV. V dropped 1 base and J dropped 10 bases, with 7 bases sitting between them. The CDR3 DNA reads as TGTGCCAGCAGCTTAGTCTCCGCGGAGCTGTTTTTT. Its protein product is CASSLVSAELFF.

Here the CDR3 DNA reads TGCAGTGCTAGCCCCAGTCCCGAGCAGTACTTC. Translated, it gives CSASPSPEQYF. V usage is TRBV20-1 and J usage is TRBJ2-7, with D uncertain. The CDR3 extends over 11 amino acids. Trimming removed 3 bases at V and 6 bases at J, with 9 bases between. CDR1 DFQATT and CDR2 SNEGSKA come from the germline V gene (reference sequence).

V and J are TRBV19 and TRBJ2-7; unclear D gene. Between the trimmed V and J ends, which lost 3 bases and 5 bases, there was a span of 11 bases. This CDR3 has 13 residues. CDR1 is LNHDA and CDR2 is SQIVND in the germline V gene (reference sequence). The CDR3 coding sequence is TGTGCCAGTAGTATGGGTTCTAGGGACGAGCAGTACTTC. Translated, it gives CASSMGSRDEQYF.

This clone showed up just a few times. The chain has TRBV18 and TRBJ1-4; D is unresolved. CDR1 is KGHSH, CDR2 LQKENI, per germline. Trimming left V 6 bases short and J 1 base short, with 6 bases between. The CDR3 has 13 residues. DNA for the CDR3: TGTGCCAGCTCCGGCCGAACTAATGAAAAACTGTTTTTT. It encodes CASSGRTNEKLFF.

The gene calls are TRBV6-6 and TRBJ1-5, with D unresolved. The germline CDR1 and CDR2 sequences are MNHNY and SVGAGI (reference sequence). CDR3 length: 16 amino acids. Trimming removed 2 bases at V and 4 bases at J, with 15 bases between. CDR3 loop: CASSYEEWTPNQPQHF. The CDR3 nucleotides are TGTGCCAGCAGTTACGAGGAGTGGACCCCAAATCAGCCCCAGCATTTT.

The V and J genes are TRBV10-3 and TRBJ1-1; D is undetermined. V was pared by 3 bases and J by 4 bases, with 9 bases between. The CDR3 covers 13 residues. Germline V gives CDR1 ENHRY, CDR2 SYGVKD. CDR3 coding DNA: TGTGCCATCAGTGAAAACCGCGCCACTGAAGCTTTCTTT. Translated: CAISENRATEAFF.

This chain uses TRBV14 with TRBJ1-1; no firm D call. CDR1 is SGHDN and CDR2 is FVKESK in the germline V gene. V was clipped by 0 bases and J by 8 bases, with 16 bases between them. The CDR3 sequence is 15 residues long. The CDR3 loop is CASSQDWSTLSEAFF. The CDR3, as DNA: TGTGCCAGCAGCCAAGATTGGTCCACCCTATCAGAAGCTTTCTTT.